The 2 T cell receptor beta chains in this list originate from one sample, sequenced in a study of control samples from healthy donors and cancer patients. Method: immunoSEQ multiplex PCR; TCRdb's copy keeps in-frame clones and lacks some. The sample lists 190,000 or so clones; 80% to 95% were seen once. The sample taken for sequencing was blood. All receptors derive from a young man in good health.

The chain joins TRBV19 to TRBJ1-5, with D possibly being TRBD1 (6 bases). V was trimmed by 8 bases and J by 0 bases, leaving 26 bases between them. CDR3 size: 19 residues. CDR1 is LNHDA and CDR2 is SQIVND in the germline V gene (reference sequence). DNA for the CDR3: TGTGCCAGTTCCCTTCGGCGACAGGTATTTAAGGATAGCAATCAGCCCCAGCATTTT. Residues: CASSLRRQVFKDSNQPQHF.

This rearrangement joins TRBV7-2 to TRBJ2-1, with 9 bases matching TRBD1. V lost 5 bases, J lost 10 bases, and 0 bases stayed unmatched. This CDR3 is built from 11 residues. CDR1 is SGHTA, CDR2 FQGNSA, per germline. CDR3 in DNA: TGTGCCAGCAGCGACAGGGGGGAGCAGTTCTTC. Translated, it gives CASSDRGEQFF. Looking up the rest from reference TRBV7-2 and TRBJ2-1 gives the full variable domain: GAGVSQSPSNKVTEKGKDVELRCDPISGHTALYWYRQSLGQGLEFLIYFQGNSAPDKSGLPSDRFSAERTGGSVSTLTIQRTQQEDSAVYLCASSDRGEQFFGPGTRLTVL.